A single sample gave rise to the 4 T cell receptor beta chains below, sequenced in a study of T cell responses to AZD1222 COVID-19 vaccine. Measured with immunoSEQ multiplex PCR; TCRdb has only the in-frame clones, and not every one. The profile shows over 150,000 clones, just under 90% of them singletons. Sequencing used peripheral blood, obtained on day 0 of AZD1222 vaccination. The receptors here all came from an adult in good health.

The genes are TRBV11-3 and TRBJ2-7; 9 bases line up with TRBD1. Germline V gene data show CDR1 as SGHNT and CDR2 as YENEEA. This CDR3 contains 14 residues. V trimming: 5 bases; J trimming: 4 bases; junction bases outside the gene matches: 6. The CDR3 DNA reads TGTGCCAGCAGCCCCGGGACAGGGTTTTACGAGCAGTACTTC. Residues: CASSPGTGFYEQYF.

The chain recombines TRBV7-2 with TRBJ1-5, with D hard to call. Between the trimmed V and J ends, which lost 5 bases and 2 bases, there was a span of 7 bases. The germline V gene encodes CDR1 SGHTA and CDR2 FQGNSA. This CDR3 is built from 13 residues. This CDR3 is CASSPEGNQPQHF. The CDR3 DNA reads as TGTGCCAGCAGCCCAGAGGGCAATCAGCCCCAGCATTTT.

This chain links TRBV15 with TRBJ2-3, with D uncertain. The CDR3 has 13 residues. Germline V lookup: CDR1 LNHNV, CDR2 YYDKDF (reference sequence). V shed 1 base and J shed 3 bases, with 5 bases lying between them. CDR3 loop: CATSRVPTDTQYF. In DNA form, the CDR3 reads TGTGCCACCAGCAGAGTCCCGACAGATACGCAGTATTTT.

This clone was counted a single time. The chain employs TRBV11-2 and TRBJ2-5; D not certain. The length of the CDR3 is 14 residues. Germline V gives CDR1 SGHAT, CDR2 FQNNGV. Trimming removed 5 bases from V and 5 bases from J, with 15 bases in between. CDR3 region: CASSLRLVNETQYF. DNA of the CDR3: TGTGCCAGCAGCCTTAGGCTAGTCAATGAGACCCAGTACTTC.